Included here is one TCR beta chain sequence, with context. No antigen is known for it. The germline V gene (reference sequence) provides CDR1 SGHNT and CDR2 YYREEE. Inclusive of the bounding cysteine and phenylalanine, the CDR3 is 15 residues long. There is no recorded DNA. The sample belongs to a study of monozygotic twins with inflammatory bowel disease (dated by TCRdb to 2018 to 2020). About the full investigation: The complete study included 28 monozygotic twin pairs: 19 IBD-discordant Danish pairs and nine German pairs, of which four were IBD-concordant and five were IBD-discordant. The search for disease-associated traits relied mainly on comparing IBD patients with their genetically identical healthy co-twins within discordant pairs. Each individual had, on average, about 151 000 unique TCRalpha sequences and 181 000 unique TCRbeta sequences available for analysis. General study outcomes and caveats: IBD patients shared fewer clonotypes with other individuals than healthy twins did, most markedly in patients showing signs of disease activity. Because patients received different immunosuppressive treatments, the repertoires may have picked up extra background noise and variability between individuals. Measured by the inverse Simpson index, TCRbeta repertoire diversity was lower in IBD patients than in their healthy co-twins. The analysis was unable to tell apart different T cell subtypes. Concordant and discordant twins showed no difference in repertoire similarity, possibly because of limited statistical power. No single strong signal or clonotype linked to IBD turned up in the results, so the idea that one exists was not supported.

From each donor, an approximately 2.5 ml peripheral blood sample was drawn into PAXgene tubes and stored at -80 degrees C. Without T cell sorting, total RNA was isolated from whole blood using the PAXgene blood miRNA kit on an automated QIAcube. Peripheral blood from monozygotic twin pairs, either concordant or discordant for inflammatory bowel disease, underwent deep TCRalpha and TCRbeta repertoire profiling that used unique molecular barcoding. Smoking habits were recorded for all twin pairs, with individuals classified as current, former or never smokers. Libraries were built with 5' RACE. Each TCR library was prepared from about 3.5 ug of total RNA. For each sample, cDNA synthesis with SMARTScribe reverse transcriptase was split into eight separate reactions. During cDNA synthesis, unique molecular identifiers containing a 6-nucleotide sample barcode were introduced by template switching. Amplification of TCRalpha and TCRbeta cDNA involved two nested PCRs of around 15 and 9 cycles, and each PCR was followed by bead purification. Before amplification, the cDNA was treated with uracil DNA-glycosylase and purified using the QIAquick PCR purification kit. The second PCR was the step at which Illumina TruSeq-compatible adapters and sample-specific barcodes were added. Library quality and concentration were checked on TapeStation and Qubit, and libraries were pooled at 4.5 to 5.5 ng each. Sequencing of pooled libraries was carried out on an Illumina HiSeq2500 single-index Rapid Run using 2 x 100 bp reads and custom sequencing primers. From the authors' description of their analysis: MiGEC version 1.2.6 was used for UMI-based consensus assembly, which corrected PCR and sequencing errors. V(D)J alignment, clonotype assembly and CDR3 extraction were performed with MiXCR version 2.1.1. Normalisation of gene usage, clonotype sharing and MAIT/NKT TCR abundance was achieved by analysing the top 1000, 10 000 and 20 000 clonotypes per sample. After downsampling to 27 000 UMIs, diversity was calculated as the inverse Simpson index using the vegan R package. Statistical testing used paired Mann-Whitney U tests on the discordant twin pairs and applied Benjamini-Hochberg correction for multiple testing. TCRdb reprocessed the reads and provides one entry for every CDR3 protein sequence; no DNA is given. TCRdb, not the authors, supplied the V and J calls. The table for this sample lists 190,000 or so distinct CDR3 sequences. The ten largest account for approximately 1.6% of the sample.

Source material: blood. This receptor was taken from a human donor with ulcerative colitis or Crohn's disease, or a healthy co-twin of an affected twin (not recorded which). The V and J segments used are TRBV5-4 and TRBJ2-1; TCRdb calls TRBD2, which cannot be checked without DNA. The CDR3 in this case is CASSFGTSSYNEQFF.